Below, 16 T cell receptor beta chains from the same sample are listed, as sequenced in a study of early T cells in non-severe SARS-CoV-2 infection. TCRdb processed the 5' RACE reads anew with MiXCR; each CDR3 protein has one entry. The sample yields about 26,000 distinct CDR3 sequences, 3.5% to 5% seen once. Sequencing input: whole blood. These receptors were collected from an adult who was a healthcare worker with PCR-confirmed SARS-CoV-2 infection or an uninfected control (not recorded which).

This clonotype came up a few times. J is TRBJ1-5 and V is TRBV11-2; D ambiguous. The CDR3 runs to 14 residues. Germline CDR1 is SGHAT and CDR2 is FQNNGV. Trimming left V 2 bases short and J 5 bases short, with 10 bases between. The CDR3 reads CASSLLGNDQPQHF. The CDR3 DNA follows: TGTGCCAGCAGCTTACTCGGCAACGATCAGCCCCAGCATTTT. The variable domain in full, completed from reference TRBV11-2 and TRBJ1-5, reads EAGVAQSPRYKIIEKRQSVAFWCNPISGHATLYWYQQILGQGPKLLIQFQNNGVVDDSQLPKDRFSAERLKGVDSTLKIQPAKLEDSAVYLCASSLLGNDQPQHFGDGTRLSIL.

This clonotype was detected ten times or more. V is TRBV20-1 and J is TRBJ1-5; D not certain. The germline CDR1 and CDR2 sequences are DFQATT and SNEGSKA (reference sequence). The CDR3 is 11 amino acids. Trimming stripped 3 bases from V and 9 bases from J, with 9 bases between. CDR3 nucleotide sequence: TGCAGTGCTAGTGCCGAGCGGCCCCAGCATTTT. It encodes CSASAERPQHF.

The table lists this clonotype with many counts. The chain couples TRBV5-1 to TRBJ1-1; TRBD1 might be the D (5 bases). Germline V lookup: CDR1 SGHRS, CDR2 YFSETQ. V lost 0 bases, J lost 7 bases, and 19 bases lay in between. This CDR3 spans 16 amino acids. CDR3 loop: CASSLVSGLRGGEAFF. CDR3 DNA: TGCGCCAGCAGCTTGGTTTCAGGTCTGAGGGGCGGTGAAGCTTTCTTT.

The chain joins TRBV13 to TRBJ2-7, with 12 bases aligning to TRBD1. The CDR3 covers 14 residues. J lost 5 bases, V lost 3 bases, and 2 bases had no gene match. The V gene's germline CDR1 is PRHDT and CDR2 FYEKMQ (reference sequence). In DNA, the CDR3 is TGTGCCAGCAGCTTCGGGACAGGGGGCAACGAGCAGTACTTC. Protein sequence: CASSFGTGGNEQYF.

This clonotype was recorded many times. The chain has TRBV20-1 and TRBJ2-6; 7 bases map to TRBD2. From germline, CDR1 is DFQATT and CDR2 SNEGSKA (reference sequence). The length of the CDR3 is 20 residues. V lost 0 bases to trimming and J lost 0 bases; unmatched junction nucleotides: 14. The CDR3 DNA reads TGCAGTGCTAGAGATCTCGCAGCAGCGGGGCTAACCTCTGGGGCCAACGTCCTGACTTTC. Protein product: CSARDLAAAGLTSGANVLTF.

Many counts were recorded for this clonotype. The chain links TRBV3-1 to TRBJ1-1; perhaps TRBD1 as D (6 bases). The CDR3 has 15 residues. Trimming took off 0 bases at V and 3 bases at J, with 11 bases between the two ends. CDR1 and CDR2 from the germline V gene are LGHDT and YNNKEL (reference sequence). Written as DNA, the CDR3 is TGTGCCAGCAGCCAAGACAGGGGCGCGCACACTGAAGCTTTCTTT. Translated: CASSQDRGAHTEAFF.

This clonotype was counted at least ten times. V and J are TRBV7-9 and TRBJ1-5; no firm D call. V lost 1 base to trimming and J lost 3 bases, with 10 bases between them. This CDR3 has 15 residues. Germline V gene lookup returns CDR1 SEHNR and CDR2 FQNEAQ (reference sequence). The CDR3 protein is CASSLGTVNNQPQHF. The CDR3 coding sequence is TGTGCCAGCAGCTTAGGGACGGTGAACAATCAGCCCCAGCATTTT.

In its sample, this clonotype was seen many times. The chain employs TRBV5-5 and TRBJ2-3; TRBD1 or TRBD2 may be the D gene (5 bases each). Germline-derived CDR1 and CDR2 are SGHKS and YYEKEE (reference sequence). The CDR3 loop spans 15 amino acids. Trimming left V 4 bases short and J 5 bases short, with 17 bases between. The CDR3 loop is CASSPTEGRGDTQYF. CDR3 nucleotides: TGTGCCAGCAGCCCCACCGAGGGGCGCGGAGATACGCAGTATTTT.

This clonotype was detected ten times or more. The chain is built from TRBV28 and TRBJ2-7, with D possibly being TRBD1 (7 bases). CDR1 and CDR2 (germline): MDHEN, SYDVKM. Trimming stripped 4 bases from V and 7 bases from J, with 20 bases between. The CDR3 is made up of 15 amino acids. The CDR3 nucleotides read TGTGCCAGCAGTTATGCCAGGGGGGTCTTGAAGGAGCAGTACTTC. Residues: CASSYARGVLKEQYF.

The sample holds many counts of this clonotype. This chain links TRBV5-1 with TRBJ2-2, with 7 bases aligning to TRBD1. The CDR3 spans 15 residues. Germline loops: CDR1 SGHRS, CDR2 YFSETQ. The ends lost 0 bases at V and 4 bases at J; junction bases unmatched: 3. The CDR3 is CASSLVQGSTGELFF. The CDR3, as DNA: TGCGCCAGCAGCTTGGTACAGGGGAGCACCGGGGAGCTGTTTTTT.

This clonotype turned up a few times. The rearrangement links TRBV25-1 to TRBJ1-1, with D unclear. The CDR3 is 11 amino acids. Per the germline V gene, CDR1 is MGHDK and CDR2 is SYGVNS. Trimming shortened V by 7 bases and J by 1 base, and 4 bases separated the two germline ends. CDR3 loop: CASTTNTEAFF. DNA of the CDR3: TGTGCCAGCACTACGAACACTGAAGCTTTCTTT.

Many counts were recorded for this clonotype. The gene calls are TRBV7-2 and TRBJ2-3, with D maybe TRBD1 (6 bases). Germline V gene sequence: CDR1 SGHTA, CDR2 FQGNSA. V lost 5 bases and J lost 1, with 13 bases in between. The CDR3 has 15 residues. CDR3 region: CASSLGGAGTDTQYF. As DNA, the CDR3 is TGTGCCAGCAGCCTAGGGGGAGCCGGCACAGATACGCAGTATTTT.

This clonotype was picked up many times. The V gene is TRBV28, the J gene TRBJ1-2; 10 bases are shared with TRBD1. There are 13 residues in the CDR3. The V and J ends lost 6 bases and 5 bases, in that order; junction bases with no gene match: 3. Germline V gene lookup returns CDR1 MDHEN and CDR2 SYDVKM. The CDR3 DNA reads TGTGCCAGCAGCTGGGGACAGGGGTATGGCTACACCTTC. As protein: CASSWGQGYGYTF.

CDR3 sequence reads: CASSDIGDWDSMNTEAFF. CDR3 in DNA: TGTGCCAGCAGTGATATAGGGGACTGGGACAGCATGAACACTGAAGCTTTCTTT. The V gene is TRBV12-3 or TRBV12-4, the J gene TRBJ1-1; TRBD1 aligns across 7 bases. V lost 5 bases, J lost 0 bases, and 15 bases stayed unmatched. The CDR3 loop spans 18 amino acids.

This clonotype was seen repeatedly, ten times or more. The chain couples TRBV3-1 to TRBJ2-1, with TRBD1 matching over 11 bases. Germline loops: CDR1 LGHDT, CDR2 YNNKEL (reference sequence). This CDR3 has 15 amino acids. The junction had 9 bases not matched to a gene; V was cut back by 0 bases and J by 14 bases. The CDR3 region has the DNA TGTGCCAGCAGCCAAGATCCACGGACAGGGGGCCTTAAGTTCTTC. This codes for CASSQDPRTGGLKFF.

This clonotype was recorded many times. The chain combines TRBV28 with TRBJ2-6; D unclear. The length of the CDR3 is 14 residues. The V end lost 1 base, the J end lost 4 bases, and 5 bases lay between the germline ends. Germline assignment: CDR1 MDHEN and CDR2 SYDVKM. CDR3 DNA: TGTGCCAGCAGTTTATCGAAAGGGGCCAACGTCCTGACTTTC. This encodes CASSLSKGANVLTF.